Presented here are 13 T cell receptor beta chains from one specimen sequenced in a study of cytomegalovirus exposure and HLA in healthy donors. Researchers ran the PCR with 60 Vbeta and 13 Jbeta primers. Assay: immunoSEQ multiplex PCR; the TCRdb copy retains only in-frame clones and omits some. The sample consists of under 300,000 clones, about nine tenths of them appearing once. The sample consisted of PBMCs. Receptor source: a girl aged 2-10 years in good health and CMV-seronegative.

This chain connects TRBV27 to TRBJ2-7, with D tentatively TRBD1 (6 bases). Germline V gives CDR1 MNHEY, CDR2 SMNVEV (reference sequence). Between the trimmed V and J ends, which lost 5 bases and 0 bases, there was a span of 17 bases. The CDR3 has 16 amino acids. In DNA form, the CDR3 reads TGTGCCAGCAGTACGCTAGCAGGGGTCCTCTCCTACGAGCAGTACTTC. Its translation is CASSTLAGVLSYEQYF.

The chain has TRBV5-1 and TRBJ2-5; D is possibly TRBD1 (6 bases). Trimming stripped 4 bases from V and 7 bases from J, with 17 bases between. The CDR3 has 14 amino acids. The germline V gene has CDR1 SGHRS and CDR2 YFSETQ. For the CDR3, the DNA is TGCGCCAGCAGCCCATACAGGGATTCCAGGACCCAGTACTTC. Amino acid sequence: CASSPYRDSRTQYF.

As DNA, the CDR3 is TGTGCCAGCAGTACTAGCGGGACTGTCCATGAGCAGTTCTTC. This translates into CASSTSGTVHEQFF. V gene TRBV2 combines with J gene TRBJ2-1; 10 nucleotides align to TRBD2. V lost 5 bases and J lost 8; bases outside the gene matches: 6. The CDR3 covers 14 residues. Germline V gene lookup returns CDR1 SNHLY and CDR2 FYNNEI.

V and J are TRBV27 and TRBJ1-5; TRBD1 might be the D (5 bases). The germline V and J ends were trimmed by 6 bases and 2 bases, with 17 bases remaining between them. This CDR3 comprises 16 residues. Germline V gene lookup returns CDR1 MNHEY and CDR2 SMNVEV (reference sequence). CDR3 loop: CASRSDSPGGNQPQHF. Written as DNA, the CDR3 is TGTGCCAGCAGATCCGACAGCCCGGGGGGCAATCAGCCCCAGCATTTT.

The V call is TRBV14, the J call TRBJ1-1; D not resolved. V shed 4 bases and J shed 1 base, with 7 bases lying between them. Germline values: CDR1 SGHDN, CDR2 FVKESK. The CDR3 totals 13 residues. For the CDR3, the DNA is TGTGCCAGCAGCCTTTTGAGGAACACTGAAGCTTTCTTT. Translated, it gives CASSLLRNTEAFF.

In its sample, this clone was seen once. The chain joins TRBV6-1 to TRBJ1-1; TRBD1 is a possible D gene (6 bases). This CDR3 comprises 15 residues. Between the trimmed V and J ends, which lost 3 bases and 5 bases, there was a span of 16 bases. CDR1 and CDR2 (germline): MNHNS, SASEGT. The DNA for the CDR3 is TGTGCCAGCAGTGATACAGGGCTGGGGAGAACTGAAGCTTTCTTT. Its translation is CASSDTGLGRTEAFF.

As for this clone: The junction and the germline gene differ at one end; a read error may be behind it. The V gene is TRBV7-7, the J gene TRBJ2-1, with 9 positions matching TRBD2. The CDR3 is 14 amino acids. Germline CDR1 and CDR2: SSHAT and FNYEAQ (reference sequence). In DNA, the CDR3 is TGTGCTAGCAGCTTAGCGGGACTAGCCAATGAGCAGTTCTTC. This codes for CASSLAGLANEQFF.

The CDR3 sequence is CAWRGPDRDLAKNIQYF. CDR3 bases: TGTGCCTGGAGGGGTCCCGACAGGGACCTAGCCAAAAACATTCAGTACTTC. The chain combines TRBV30 with TRBJ2-4; 7 bases agree with TRBD1. V gave up 3 bases and J gave up 0 bases; unmatched junction bases: 11. The CDR3 is 17 amino acids. Per germline, CDR1 GTSNPN and CDR2 SVGIG (reference sequence).

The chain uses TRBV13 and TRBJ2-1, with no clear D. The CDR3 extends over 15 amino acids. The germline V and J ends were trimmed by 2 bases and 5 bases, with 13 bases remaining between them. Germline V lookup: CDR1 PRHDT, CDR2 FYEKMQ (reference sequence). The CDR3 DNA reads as TGTGCCAGCAGCTTAAATCTCCAGGCCCACAATGAGCAGTTCTTC. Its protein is CASSLNLQAHNEQFF.

Here the CDR3 reads CASSSYSTGYYGYTF. CDR3 nucleotide sequence: TGTGCCAGCAGTTCGTATTCGACAGGCTACTATGGCTACACCTTC. This chain links TRBV27 with TRBJ1-2; TRBD1 might be the D (6 bases). Trimming took off 4 bases at V and 3 bases at J, with 15 bases between the two ends. The CDR3 spans 15 residues. The V gene's germline CDR1 is MNHEY and CDR2 SMNVEV (reference sequence).

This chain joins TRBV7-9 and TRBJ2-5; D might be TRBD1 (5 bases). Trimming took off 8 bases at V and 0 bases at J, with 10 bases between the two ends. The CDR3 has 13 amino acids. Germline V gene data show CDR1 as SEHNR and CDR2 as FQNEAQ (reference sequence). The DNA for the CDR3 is TGTGCCAGCCTCAGGGCGGACCAAGAGACCCAGTACTTC. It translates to CASLRADQETQYF. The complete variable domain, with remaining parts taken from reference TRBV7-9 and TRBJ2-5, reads DTGVSQNPRHKITKRGQNVTFRCDPISEHNRLYWYRQTLGQGPEFLTYFQNEAQLEKSRLLSDRFSAERPKGSFSTLEIQRTEQGDSAMYLCASLRADQETQYFGPGTRLLVL.

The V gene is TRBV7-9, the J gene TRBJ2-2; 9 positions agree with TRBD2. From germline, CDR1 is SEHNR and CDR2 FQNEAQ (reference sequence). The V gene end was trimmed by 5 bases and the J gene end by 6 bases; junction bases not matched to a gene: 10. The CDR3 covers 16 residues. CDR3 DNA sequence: TGTGCCAGCAGCCCTCGGACTAGCGTTTTCCCCGGGGAGCTGTTTTTT. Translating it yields CASSPRTSVFPGELFF.

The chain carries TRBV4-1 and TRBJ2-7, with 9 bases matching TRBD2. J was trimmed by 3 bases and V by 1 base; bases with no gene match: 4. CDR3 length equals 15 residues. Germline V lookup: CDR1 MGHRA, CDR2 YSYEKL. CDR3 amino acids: CASSQGLAGHYEQYF. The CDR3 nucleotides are TGCGCCAGCAGCCAAGGCCTAGCGGGACACTACGAGCAGTACTTC.